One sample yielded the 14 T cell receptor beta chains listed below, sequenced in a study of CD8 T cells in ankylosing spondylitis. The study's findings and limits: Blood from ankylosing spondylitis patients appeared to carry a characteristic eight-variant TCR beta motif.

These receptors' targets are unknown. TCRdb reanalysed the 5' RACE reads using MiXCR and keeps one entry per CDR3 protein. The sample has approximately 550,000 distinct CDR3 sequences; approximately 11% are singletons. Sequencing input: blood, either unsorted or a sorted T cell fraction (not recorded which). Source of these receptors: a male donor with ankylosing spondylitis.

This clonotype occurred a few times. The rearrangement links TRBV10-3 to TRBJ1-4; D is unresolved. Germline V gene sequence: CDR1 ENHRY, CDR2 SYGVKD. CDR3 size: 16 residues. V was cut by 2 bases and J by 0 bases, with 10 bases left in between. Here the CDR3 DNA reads TGTGCCATCAGTGAGGGCGCAGCAGCAACTAATGAAAAACTGTTTTTT. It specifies CAISEGAAATNEKLFF.

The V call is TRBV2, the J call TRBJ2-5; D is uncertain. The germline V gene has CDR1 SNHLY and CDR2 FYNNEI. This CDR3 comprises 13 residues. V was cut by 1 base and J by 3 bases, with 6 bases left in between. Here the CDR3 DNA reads TGTGCCAGCAGTGAAGGGCCAAAAGAGACCCAGTACTTC. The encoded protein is CASSEGPKETQYF.

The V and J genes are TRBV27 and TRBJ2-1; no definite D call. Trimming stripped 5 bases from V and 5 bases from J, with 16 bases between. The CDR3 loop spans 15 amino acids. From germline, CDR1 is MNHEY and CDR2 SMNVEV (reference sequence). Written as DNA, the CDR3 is TGTGCCAGCAGTCCACGTCCGTCCCGTGACAATGAGCAGTTCTTC. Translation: CASSPRPSRDNEQFF.

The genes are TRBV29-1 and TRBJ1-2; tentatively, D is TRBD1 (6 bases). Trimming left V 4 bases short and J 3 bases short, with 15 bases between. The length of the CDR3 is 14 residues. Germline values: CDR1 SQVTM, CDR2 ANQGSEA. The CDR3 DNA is TGCAGCGTTGGGGGCCGGACAGAGCACTATGGCTACACCTTC. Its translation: CSVGGRTEHYGYTF.

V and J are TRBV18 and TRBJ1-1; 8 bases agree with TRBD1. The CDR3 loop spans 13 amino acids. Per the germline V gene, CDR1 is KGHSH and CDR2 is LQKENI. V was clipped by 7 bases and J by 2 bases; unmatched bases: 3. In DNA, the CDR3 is TGTGCCAGCTGGGGACAGGCCAACACTGAAGCTTTCTTT. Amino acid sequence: CASWGQANTEAFF.

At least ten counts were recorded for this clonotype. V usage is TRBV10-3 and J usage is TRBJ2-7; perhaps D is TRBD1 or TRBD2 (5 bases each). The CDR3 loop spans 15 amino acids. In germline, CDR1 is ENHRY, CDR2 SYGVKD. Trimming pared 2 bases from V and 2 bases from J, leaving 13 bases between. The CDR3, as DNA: TGTGCCATCAGTGAGGGGACGGGAAACGCCTACGAGCAGTACTTC. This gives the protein CAISEGTGNAYEQYF.

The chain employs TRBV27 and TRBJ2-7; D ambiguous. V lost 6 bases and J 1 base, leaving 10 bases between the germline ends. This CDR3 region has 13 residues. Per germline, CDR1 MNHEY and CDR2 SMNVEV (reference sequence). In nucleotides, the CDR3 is TGTGCCAGCAGATCAACCGGGTCCTACGAGCAGTACTTC. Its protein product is CASRSTGSYEQYF.

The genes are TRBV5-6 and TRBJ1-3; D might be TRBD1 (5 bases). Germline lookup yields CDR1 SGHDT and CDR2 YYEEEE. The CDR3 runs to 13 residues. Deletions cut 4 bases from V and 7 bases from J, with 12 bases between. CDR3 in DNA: TGTGCCAGCAGCACCGGGGCTCCTAACACCATATATTTT. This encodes CASSTGAPNTIYF. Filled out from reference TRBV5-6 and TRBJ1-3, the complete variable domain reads DAGVTQSPTHLIKTRGQQVTLRCSPKSGHDTVSWYQQALGQGPQFIFQYYEEEERQRGNFPDRFSGHQFPNYSSELNVNALLLGDSALYLCASSTGAPNTIYFGEGSWLTVV.

The CDR3 DNA reads TGTGCCAGCAGTGACGGGAGGGTTAACTCCTACGAGCAGTACGTC. Translated: CASSDGRVNSYEQYV. The rearrangement joins TRBV6-1 to TRBJ2-7, with 8 nucleotides matching TRBD2. Germline V gene sequence: CDR1 MNHNS, CDR2 SASEGT. Unmatched junction bases numbered 4, after V lost 3 bases and J lost 0 bases. CDR3 size: 15 residues.

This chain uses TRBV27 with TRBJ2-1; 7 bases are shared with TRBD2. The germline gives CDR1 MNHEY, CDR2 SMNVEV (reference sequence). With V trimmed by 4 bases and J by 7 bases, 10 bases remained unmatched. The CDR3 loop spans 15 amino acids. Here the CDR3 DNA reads TGTGCCAGCAGTTCTCCTCCGACTAGCTCAAATGAGCAGTTCTTC. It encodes CASSSPPTSSNEQFF.

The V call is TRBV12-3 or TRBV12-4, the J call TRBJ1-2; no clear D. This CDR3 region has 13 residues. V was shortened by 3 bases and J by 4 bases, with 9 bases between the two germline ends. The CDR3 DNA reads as TGTGCCAGCAGTTTGGATTTCCTCTATGGCTACACCTTC. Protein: CASSLDFLYGYTF.

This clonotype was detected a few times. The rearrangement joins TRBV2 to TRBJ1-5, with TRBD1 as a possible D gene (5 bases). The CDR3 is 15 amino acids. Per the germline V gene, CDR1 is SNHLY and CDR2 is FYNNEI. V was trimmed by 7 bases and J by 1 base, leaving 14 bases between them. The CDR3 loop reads CASTERGGSNQPQHF. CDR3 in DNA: TGTGCCAGCACGGAGCGTGGGGGAAGCAATCAGCCCCAGCATTTT.

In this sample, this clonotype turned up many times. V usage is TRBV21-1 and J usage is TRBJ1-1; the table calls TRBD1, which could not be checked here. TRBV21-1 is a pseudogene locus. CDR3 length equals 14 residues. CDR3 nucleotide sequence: TGTGCCAGCAGCAAAGTAAAGGGGTGGACTGAAGCTTTCTTT. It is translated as CASSKVKGWTEAFF.

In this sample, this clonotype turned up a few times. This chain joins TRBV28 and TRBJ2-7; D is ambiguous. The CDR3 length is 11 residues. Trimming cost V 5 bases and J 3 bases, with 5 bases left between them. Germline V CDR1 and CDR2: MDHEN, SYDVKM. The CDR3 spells CASSKDYEQYV. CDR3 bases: TGTGCCAGCAGTAAGGACTACGAGCAGTACGTC.